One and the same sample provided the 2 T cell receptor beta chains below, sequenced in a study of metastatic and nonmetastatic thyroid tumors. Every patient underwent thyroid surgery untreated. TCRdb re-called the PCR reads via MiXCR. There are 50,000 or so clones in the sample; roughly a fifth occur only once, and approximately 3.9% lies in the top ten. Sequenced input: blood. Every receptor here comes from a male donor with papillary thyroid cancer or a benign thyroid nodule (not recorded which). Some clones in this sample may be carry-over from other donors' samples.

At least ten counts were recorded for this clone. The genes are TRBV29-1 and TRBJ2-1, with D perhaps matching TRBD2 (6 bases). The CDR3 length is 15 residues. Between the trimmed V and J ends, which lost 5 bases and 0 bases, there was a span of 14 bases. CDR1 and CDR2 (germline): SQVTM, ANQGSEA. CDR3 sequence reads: CSVWRGSSSYNEQFF. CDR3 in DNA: TGCAGCGTTTGGAGGGGTAGTAGCTCCTACAATGAGCAGTTCTTC.

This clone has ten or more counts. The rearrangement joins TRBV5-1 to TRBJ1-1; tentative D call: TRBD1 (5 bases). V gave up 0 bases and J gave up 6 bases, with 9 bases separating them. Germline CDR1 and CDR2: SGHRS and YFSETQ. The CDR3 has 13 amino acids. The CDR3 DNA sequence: TGCGCCAGCAGCTTGGCCGTAGGGGCTGAAGCTTTCTTT. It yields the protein CASSLAVGAEAFF.